The following is a T cell receptor beta chain sequence with its context. The germline V gene encodes CDR1 MGHRA and CDR2 YSYEKL. Trimming removed 3 bases from V and 2 bases from J, with 7 bases in between. The CDR3 runs 14 residues. These data belong to a study of T cells after somatic rescue of genetic block. The data were produced by immunoSEQ multiplex PCR, yet TCRdb's version contains in-frame clones alone and is incomplete. In the table there are 15,000 or so clones, about 70% of which are singletons. J is TRBJ1-4 and V is TRBV4-1; D is uncertain. Sequencing was performed on peripheral blood mononuclear cells (PBMCs). This clonotype originated in a boy between 10 and 17 years old. DNA for the CDR3: TGCGCCAGCAGCCAGCCCCTGACTAATGAAAAACTGTTTTTT. This translates into CASSQPLTNEKLFF.